This is a list of T cell receptor beta chains from one sample in a study of blood T cell repertoires in COVID-19. Assay used: immunoSEQ multiplex PCR; TCRdb lists only in-frame clones, some missing. The sample lists a few hundred thousand clones; about 90% were seen once. The sequencing sample was made of PBMCs or T cells enriched from blood (not recorded which). The receptors shown here come from a man aged 18 to 29 who had recovered from COVID-19. CDR3s include the opening cysteine and the closing phenylalanine or tryptophan. D genes are given only for firm matches. The size of a clone is reported for some rows only, either as once, few or many, or as a class for expanded clones.

>TRBJ2-3|NA|NA|TRBV2
CASSEGRGKVDTQYF
TGTGCCAGCAGTGAAGGACGGGGGAAGGTAGATACGCAGTATTTT
>TRBJ2-1|NA|NA|TRBV19
CASSPLGDEQFF
TGTGCCAGTAGTCCTTTAGGGGATGAGCAGTTCTTC
>TRBJ1-5|NA|NA|TRBV5-8
CASSLLGRGIHSNQPQHF
TGTGCCAGCAGCTTATTGGGACGCGGGATTCATAGCAATCAGCCCCAGCATTTT
>TRBJ2-1|NA|NA|TRBV19
CASSVGSSYNEQFF
TGTGCCAGTAGTGTGGGCTCCTCCTACAATGAGCAGTTCTTC
>TRBJ1-1|NA|TRBD1|TRBV28
CASSSLDRGYAEAFF
TGTGCCAGCAGTTCTCTCGACAGGGGGTACGCTGAAGCTTTCTTT
>TRBJ1-5|NA|TRBD1|TRBV5-4
CASSRRQGVGQPQHF
TGTGCCAGCAGCCGTAGACAGGGTGTAGGACAGCCCCAGCATTTT
>TRBJ1-3|NA|TRBD1|TRBV7-9
CASSPGGSGNTIYF
TGTGCCAGCAGCCCAGGGGGCAGTGGAAACACCATATATTTT
>TRBJ1-4|NA|TRBD1|TRBV27
CASSLRDRVGEKLFF
TGTGCCAGCAGTTTACGTGACAGGGTAGGGGAAAAACTGTTTTTT
>TRBJ1-4|NA|TRBD1|TRBV7-9
CAVSGTGDFNEKLFF
TGTGCCGTCTCTGGGACAGGGGACTTTAATGAAAAACTGTTTTTT
>TRBJ2-1|NA|TRBD2|TRBV12-3/TRBV12-4
CASSQAGGGEQFF
TGTGCCAGCAGTCAAGCGGGGGGCGGTGAGCAGTTCTTC
>TRBJ1-2|once|NA|TRBV4-1
CASSQGGLSGYTF
TGCGCCAGCAGCCAAGGGGGGCTCAGTGGCTACACCTTC
>TRBJ2-1|NA|NA|TRBV5-1
CASSLGTQGEQFF
TGCGCCAGCAGCTTGGGTACTCAGGGGGAGCAGTTCTTC
>TRBJ1-2|few|TRBD1|TRBV20-1
CRRAGGGYTF
TGCCGGAGGGCAGGGGGCGGCTACACCTTC
>TRBJ1-4|once|TRBD1|TRBV6-1
CASSEWQGALDEKLFF
TGTGCCAGCAGTGAGTGGCAGGGGGCTTTGGATGAAAAACTGTTTTTT
>TRBJ1-1|NA|TRBD1|TRBV11-3
CASSERQGAWGNTEAFF
TGTGCCAGCAGCGAGCGACAGGGGGCATGGGGGAACACTGAAGCTTTCTTT
>TRBJ2-5|NA|TRBD2|TRBV15
CATNSGGHQETQYF
TGTGCCACCAATAGCGGGGGGCACCAAGAGACCCAGTACTTC
>TRBJ1-4|NA|TRBD1|TRBV18
CASSPGTGGREKLFF
TGTGCCAGCTCACCAGGGACAGGGGGCAGAGAAAAACTGTTTTTT
>TRBJ2-5|NA|TRBD2|TRBV7-6
CASSEGRAGVGKETQYF
TGTGCCAGCAGCGAGGGACGAGCGGGGGTCGGGAAAGAGACCCAGTACTTC
>TRBJ2-1|NA|TRBD2|TRBV7-2
CASSLAGGIYNEQFF
TGTGCCAGCAGCTTAGCGGGAGGGATCTACAATGAGCAGTTCTTC
>TRBJ2-5|NA|TRBD2|TRBV19
CASSGGLAFQETQYF
TGTGCCAGTAGTGGGGGACTAGCATTTCAAGAGACCCAGTACTTC
>TRBJ2-1|few|NA|TRBV18
CASSPSRVNEQFF
TGTGCCAGCTCACCGAGCAGGGTGAATGAGCAGTTCTTC
>TRBJ1-1|few|TRBD1|TRBV19
CASITTGGESAFF
TGTGCCAGTATCACGACAGGGGGCGAGTCAGCTTTCTTT
>TRBJ1-2|NA|NA|TRBV14
CASSQDMRYGYTF
TGTGCCAGCAGCCAAGACATGCGCTATGGCTACACCTTC
>TRBJ2-1|NA|NA|TRBV5-1
CASSISIAGEQFF
TGCGCCAGCAGCATATCGATAGCCGGTGAGCAGTTCTTC
>TRBJ1-2|NA|NA|TRBV30
CAWGKTKVAGVLGGYTF
TGTGCCTGGGGGAAGACAAAAGTTGCGGGCGTTCTCGGTGGCTACACCTTC
>TRBJ1-4|NA|TRBD1|TRBV3-1/TRBV3-2
CASSLRQGKNEKLFF
TGTGCCAGCAGCCTCCGACAGGGGAAAAATGAAAAACTGTTTTTT
>TRBJ1-6|NA|NA|TRBV20-1
CSAREEGPIHF
TGCAGTGCTAGAGAAGAGGGTCCAATCCACTTT
>TRBJ1-4|NA|TRBD1|TRBV5-1
CASTLRTGNNEKLFF
TGCGCCAGCACTCTTCGGACAGGAAATAATGAAAAACTGTTTTTT
>TRBJ2-3|many|TRBD2|TRBV28
CASSPSGMSTDTQYF
TGTGCCAGCAGCCCTAGCGGGATGAGCACAGATACGCAGTATTTT
>TRBJ1-3|NA|TRBD1|TRBV6-5
CASSLGTGAGNTIYF
TGTGCCAGCAGTCTTGGGACAGGGGCTGGAAACACCATATATTTT
>TRBJ1-1|NA|TRBD1|TRBV4-1
CASSKGQAENTEAFF
TGCGCCAGCAGCAAAGGACAGGCAGAGAACACTGAAGCTTTCTTT
>TRBJ1-1|once|NA|TRBV19
CASSILGGRNTEAFF
TGTGCCAGTAGTATTTTGGGTGGGCGAAACACTGAAGCTTTCTTT
>TRBJ2-1|NA|TRBD2|TRBV10-3
CAISEKSGAPYNEQFF
TGTGCCATCAGTGAGAAAAGCGGGGCCCCCTACAATGAGCAGTTCTTC
>TRBJ1-1|NA|NA|TRBV7-8
CASSSGSNTEAFF
TGTGCCAGCAGCTCCGGGTCGAACACTGAAGCTTTCTTT
>TRBJ2-5|NA|TRBD1|TRBV29-1
CSVSRDRGTHQETQYF
TGCAGCGTAAGCCGGGACAGGGGTACCCACCAAGAGACCCAGTACTTC
>TRBJ1-1|NA|NA|TRBV12-3/TRBV12-4
CASSTGMNTEAFF
TGTGCCAGCAGTACAGGGATGAACACTGAAGCTTTCTTT
>TRBJ1-1|NA|NA|TRBV6-5
CASSRLPPGNTEAFF
TGTGCCAGCAGTCGACTTCCTCCGGGGAACACTGAAGCTTTCTTT
>TRBJ2-7|once|TRBD1|TRBV6-2/TRBV6-3
CASSLDRGSYEQYF
TGTGCCAGCAGCCTCGACAGGGGTTCCTACGAGCAGTACTTC
>TRBJ2-7|NA|TRBD1|TRBV5-5
CASSLAMTGGRAYEQYF
TGTGCCAGCAGCTTGGCCATGACAGGGGGCAGGGCCTACGAGCAGTACTTC
>TRBJ2-4|NA|TRBD1|TRBV5-3
CARSFLQQGELNIQYF
TGTGCCAGAAGCTTTCTTCAACAGGGGGAGTTAAACATTCAGTACTTC
>TRBJ1-1|NA|NA|TRBV28
CASSPPDRSEAFF
TGTGCCAGCAGTCCGCCCGACAGGAGTGAAGCTTTCTTT
>TRBJ1-1|NA|NA|TRBV5-5
CASSLWGESEAFF
TGTGCCAGCAGCTTGTGGGGGGAATCTGAAGCTTTCTTT
>TRBJ1-4|NA|NA|TRBV7-9
CASSQEAEKLFF
TGTGCCAGCAGCCAAGAGGCTGAAAAACTGTTTTTT
>TRBJ1-1|NA|NA|TRBV29-1
CSVEREWGTEAFF
TGCAGCGTTGAACGGGAATGGGGCACTGAAGCTTTCTTT
>TRBJ1-4|NA|NA|TRBV3-1/TRBV3-2
CASSLHSNEKLFF
TGTGCCAGCAGCCTTCACTCCAATGAAAAACTGTTTTTT
>TRBJ2-7|NA|TRBD1|TRBV4-1
CAVGPGQDGEQYF
TGCGCCGTAGGCCCGGGACAGGACGGTGAGCAGTACTTC
>TRBJ1-1|NA|NA|TRBV5-1
CASSLDRGLGTEAFF
TGCGCCAGCAGCTTGGATAGGGGCTTGGGCACTGAAGCTTTCTTT
>TRBJ1-5|NA|NA|TRBV7-2
CASSYGVGGNQPQHF
TGTGCCAGCAGCTATGGGGTAGGGGGCAATCAGCCCCAGCATTTT
>TRBJ2-1|once|TRBD2|TRBV15
CATSRGGSGENEQFF
TGTGCCACCAGCAGAGGCGGTAGCGGGGAGAATGAGCAGTTCTTC
>TRBJ2-5|NA|NA|TRBV29-1
CSGRAGEETQYF
TGCAGCGGGCGTGCAGGGGAAGAGACCCAGTACTTC
>TRBJ1-1|NA|TRBD1|TRBV30
CAVRFREWGTGEWAFF
TGTGCCGTGCGTTTTCGGGAGTGGGGGACAGGGGAATGGGCTTTCTTT
>TRBJ1-6|NA|TRBD1|TRBV6-5
CASRAGTENSPLHF
TGTGCCAGCAGGGCCGGGACAGAAAATTCACCCCTCCACTTT
>TRBJ2-7|NA|TRBD1|TRBV5-1
CASSRDRDEQYF
TGCGCCAGCAGCAGAGACAGGGACGAGCAGTACTTC
>TRBJ2-7|NA|TRBD1|TRBV6-4
CASSGLGQGAIHEQYF
TGTGCCAGCAGTGGCCTGGGACAGGGGGCTATCCACGAGCAGTACTTC
>TRBJ2-2|NA|TRBD2|TRBV5-1
CASRQEAGGTGELFF
TGCGCCAGCCGACAAGAGGCGGGGGGCACCGGGGAGCTGTTTTTT
>TRBJ2-7|NA|NA|TRBV5-1
CASSTGGRETYEQYF
TGCGCCAGCAGCACCGGGGGGCGGGAAACCTACGAGCAGTACTTC
>TRBJ1-6|NA|NA|TRBV5-1
CASSLAIQFPNSPLHF
TGCGCCAGCAGCTTGGCAATTCAGTTCCCTAATTCACCCCTCCACTTT
>TRBJ1-5|NA|NA|TRBV7-8
CASSQDSNLSNQPQHF
TGTGCCAGCAGCCAAGACAGCAACCTTAGCAATCAGCCCCAGCATTTT
>TRBJ1-1|NA|TRBD1|TRBV30
CAWSTTGVTEAFF
TGTGCCTGGAGTACGACAGGGGTCACTGAAGCTTTCTTT